These T cell receptor beta chains were read from a single sample in a study of cytomegalovirus exposure and HLA in healthy donors. Assay used: immunoSEQ multiplex PCR; TCRdb lists only in-frame clones, some missing. Among about 150,000 clones, over 70% were seen once, and the ten largest hold around 13%. The source material was PBMCs. These receptors all come from a man in his thirties or forties in good health and CMV-seropositive. Both conserved end residues are part of each CDR3. The D gene is left open where the match is weak. Size tells how often a clone was seen (once, few, many) or the class of an expanded clone, and some rows leave it out.

CASSPRDSPNQPQHF	TGTGCCAGCTCACCACGGGACAGCCCCAATCAGCCCCAGCATTTT	once	TRBV18	TRBJ1-5	TRBD1
CASNEPAGTTIAETQYF	TGTGCCAGCAACGAACCAGCGGGCACCACAATAGCAGAGACCCAGTACTTC	.	TRBV28	TRBJ2-5	.
CASSIEQGAYNEQFF	TGTGCCAGTAGTATAGAACAGGGCGCCTACAATGAGCAGTTCTTC	.	TRBV19	TRBJ2-1	.
CASNSGTGVEKLFF	TGTGCCAGCAACTCCGGGACAGGGGTTGAAAAACTGTTTTTT	.	TRBV2	TRBJ1-4	TRBD1
CASSTGGGGHEQFF	TGTGCCAGCAGCACGGGCGGGGGGGGCCATGAGCAGTTCTTC	once	TRBV7-9	TRBJ2-1	TRBD2
CASSVNEAFF	TGTGCCAGCAGCGTTAATGAAGCTTTCTTT	.	TRBV7-9	TRBJ1-1	.
CASSIGGPQFF	TGTGCCAGTAGTATAGGCGGGCCCCAGTTCTTC	.	TRBV19	TRBJ2-1	.
CASSLGQGTGELFF	TGCGCCAGCAGCTTGGGTCAGGGCACCGGGGAGCTGTTTTTT	.	TRBV5-1	TRBJ2-2	.
CASSRTGLKDNEQFF	TGCGCCAGCAGCCGTACGGGACTGAAGGACAATGAGCAGTTCTTC	.	TRBV5-1	TRBJ2-1	.
CASSLTGGPETQYF	TGTGCCAGCAGCCTTACAGGGGGTCCAGAGACCCAGTACTTC	.	TRBV21-1	TRBJ2-5	.
CASSSAGTSYEQYF	TGTGCCAGCAGTTCAGCCGGGACTAGCTACGAGCAGTACTTC	.	TRBV28	TRBJ2-7	TRBD2
CASSSYEKLFF	TGTGCCAGCAGCTCGTATGAAAAACTGTTTTTT	.	TRBV11-2	TRBJ1-4	.
CACQPAGAYGYTF	TGTGCCTGCCAACCGGCAGGGGCCTATGGCTACACCTTC	.	TRBV28	TRBJ1-2	.
CAIVKGENTEAFF	TGTGCCATCGTCAAGGGGGAGAACACTGAAGCTTTCTTT	few	TRBV10-3	TRBJ1-1	.
CASSPQTSSQETQYF	TGTGCCAGCAGCCCCCAGACTAGCTCCCAAGAGACCCAGTACTTC	.	TRBV9	TRBJ2-5	TRBD2
CASSGRGLRNEQYF	TGCGCCAGCAGTGGCAGGGGGTTAAGAAACGAGCAGTACTTC	.	TRBV5-1	TRBJ2-7	TRBD1
CASSSGGAGLVEQYF	TGTGCCAGCAGCTCAGGTGGGGCAGGGTTGGTCGAGCAGTACTTC	.	TRBV28	TRBJ2-7	.
CASSGGETEAFF	TGTGCCAGCAGCGGCGGGGAAACTGAAGCTTTCTTT	.	TRBV9	TRBJ1-1	.
CASSRTENTEAFF	TGTGCCAGCAGCCGGACAGAGAACACTGAAGCTTTCTTT	.	TRBV5-6	TRBJ1-1	.
CAWSYGTGYEKLFF	TGTGCCTGGAGTTATGGGACAGGGTATGAAAAACTGTTTTTT	.	TRBV30	TRBJ1-4	TRBD1
CASSQSRDRGIDGEKLFF	TGCGCCAGCAGTCAATCGCGGGACAGGGGTATTGACGGTGAAAAACTGTTTTTT	.	TRBV23-1	TRBJ1-4	TRBD1
CSVEVAGMGNEQFF	TGCAGCGTTGAAGTGGCGGGGATGGGGAATGAGCAGTTCTTC	.	TRBV29-1	TRBJ2-1	.
CASSQADRQNQPQHF	TGTGCCAGCAGCCAGGCGGACAGGCAGAATCAGCCCCAGCATTTT	.	TRBV4-2	TRBJ1-5	TRBD1
CASSYAPGYSREAFF	TGTGCCAGCAGTTACGCGCCGGGATACAGCCGTGAAGCTTTCTTT	once	TRBV6-5	TRBJ1-1	.
CASPRQSNTEAFF	TGCGCCAGCCCCCGACAGTCGAACACTGAAGCTTTCTTT	.	TRBV23-1	TRBJ1-1	.
CASSLETSGSGTQYF	TGCGCCAGCAGCTTGGAGACTAGCGGGAGTGGGACCCAGTACTTC	.	TRBV5-1	TRBJ2-5	TRBD2
CASSPYRTSGDYNEQFF	TGTGCCAGCTCACCTTACCGGACTAGCGGGGACTACAATGAGCAGTTCTTC	.	TRBV18	TRBJ2-1	TRBD2
CASSILAGPHEQYF	TGTGCCAGTAGTATTCTAGCAGGTCCCCACGAGCAGTACTTC	.	TRBV19	TRBJ2-7	.
CASRSNQPQHF	TGTGCCAGCCGTAGCAATCAGCCCCAGCATTTT	.	TRBV28	TRBJ1-5	.
CASSEIPGGTEAFF	TGTGCCAGCAGCGAGATTCCAGGAGGCACTGAAGCTTTCTTT	.	TRBV6-1	TRBJ1-1	.
CASTSSYVSGANVLTF	TGTGCCAGCACCTCGTCCTACGTCTCTGGGGCCAACGTCCTGACTTTC	.	TRBV27	TRBJ2-6	.
CASSQAPSGQYNEQFF	TGCGCCAGCAGCCAAGCGCCTAGCGGACAGTACAATGAGCAGTTCTTC	.	TRBV4-1	TRBJ2-1	.
CASSLSGDYTFFSQPQHF	TGTGCCAGCAGTTTATCAGGGGACTACACTTTTTTTTCGCAGCCCCAGCATTTT	.	TRBV27	TRBJ1-5	.
CASSPGRGEQYF	TGTGCCAGCAGTCCAGGTCGGGGCGAGCAGTACTTC	few	TRBV6-6	TRBJ2-7	.
CASSKAQNSNQPQHF	TGTGCCAGCAGCAAAGCGCAGAATAGCAATCAGCCCCAGCATTTT	.	TRBV21-1	TRBJ1-5	.
CASSFYSYNEQFF	TGTGCCAGCAGTTTCTACTCCTACAATGAGCAGTTCTTC	few	TRBV27	TRBJ2-1	.
CASSVGVGAGETSYEQYF	TGTGCCAGCAGCGTAGGGGTAGGAGCGGGAGAGACCTCCTACGAGCAGTACTTC	.	TRBV9	TRBJ2-7	TRBD2
CASSLEHEETQYF	TGCGCCAGCAGCTTGGAACATGAAGAGACCCAGTACTTC	.	TRBV5-1	TRBJ2-5	.
CASGRTGSSGANVLTF	TGTGCCAGCGGTCGGACAGGGAGCTCTGGGGCCAACGTCCTGACTTTC	.	TRBV27	TRBJ2-6	TRBD1
CASSRRTGGQETQYF	TGTGCCAGCAGCAGACGGACAGGGGGCCAAGAGACCCAGTACTTC	.	TRBV11-3	TRBJ2-5	TRBD1
CAISAWGGEDYGYTF	TGTGCCATCAGTGCGTGGGGGGGGGAAGACTATGGCTACACCTTC	.	TRBV10-3	TRBJ1-2	.
CASSYTSGRSAGELFF	TGTGCCAGCAGCTACACTAGCGGGAGATCGGCCGGGGAGCTGTTTTTT	.	TRBV6-5	TRBJ2-2	TRBD2
CASSLTGGEGQPQHF	TGTGCCAGCAGCTTGACAGGGGGCGAAGGTCAGCCCCAGCATTTT	.	TRBV11-2	TRBJ1-5	TRBD1
CASTGSGRHYEQYF	TGTGCCAGCACGGGGAGCGGGAGACACTACGAGCAGTACTTC	.	TRBV2	TRBJ2-7	TRBD2
CATGTEKETQYF	TGTGCCACAGGGACAGAAAAAGAGACCCAGTACTTC	.	TRBV28	TRBJ2-5	TRBD1
CASSPPGTKEAFF	TGTGCCAGCAGCCCCCCCGGGACAAAAGAAGCTTTCTTT	.	TRBV9	TRBJ1-1	.